This TCR beta chain was observed in a study of cytomegalovirus exposure and HLA in healthy donors (dated by TCRdb to about 2017). Notes on the research overall: In an earlier analysis of approximately 640 of the donors, 276 Gb of sequence data and 95 million to 130 million unique TCR beta sequences from about 190 million T cells were reported. Approximately 310 gigabases of sequencing data and 70 million to 95 million unique TCR sequences made up an early release that covered roughly 670 HLA-typed donors. The genetic ancestry cluster associated with self-reported Caucasian donors included around 76% of the roughly 400 genotyped donors. The study aimed to test whether cataloging public T cell receptors could reveal signatures of past pathogen exposure. The T cell repertoires of 666 subjects were profiled by immunosequencing and related to cytomegalovirus serostatus. Along with the approximately 670-subject first cohort, a separate validation cohort of over a hundred different subjects was used. High-throughput TCR immunosequencing, statistical association of individual TCRs with disease status, and machine learning were combined to predict cytomegalovirus infection status. To study patterns of TCR occurrence, a later analysis re-analyzed previously published TCR beta repertoires from 650 to 750 donors and added high-resolution HLA genotyping. Rather than drawing on any new phenotypic data, the later analysis identified candidate immune exposures from TCR beta sequences and the way those sequences occurred across donors. In an earlier analysis of roughly 540 of the donors, high-throughput TCR beta sequencing was used to judge whether each TCR beta V gene segment behaved as functional or pseudogenic. Alongside the repertoire data, information on donor age, sex, ethnicity and CMV serostatus was compiled. Genome-wide SNP genotypes for about 65% of the roughly 670 donors were used in a later genetic analysis, which treated that subset as a discovery cohort. Every repertoire in the discovery cohort had been generated on one and the same sequencing platform. HLA typing included class I and class II loci at four-digit resolution. The number of donors typed differed by locus, with roughly 620-640 for A, B, C, DRB1 and DQB1, roughly 550 for DQA1, approximately 570 for DPA1, and approximately 470 for DPB1. Several DR-DQ haplotypes were treated as single units for association and clustering because of strong linkage in the cohort. Among some 410 genotyped donors of the cohort, an average of roughly 230,000 unique TCR beta nucleotide sequences was sequenced per donor, of which 15% to 20% were non-productive. The research as a whole found: Specific HLA alleles were associated with roughly 16,000 TCR beta sequences at a false discovery rate of 0.05 in a later analysis. While some public TCRs were present in many individuals, most TCR sequences turned up only very rarely across donors. According to a later analysis, parvovirus B19, influenza, CMV and Epstein-Barr virus appeared linked to several top co-occurrence clusters. In a later genetic analysis, a missense DCLRE1C variant was associated with V-gene and J-gene trimming of TCR beta chains, and the association was replicated in an independent cohort. According to a later genetic analysis, donors in an Asian-associated ancestry cluster had fewer N-insertions in productive TCRs than the roughly 670-donor mean. Because HLA typing was unavailable for some donors at each locus, only the typed subset was used in association tests. In a later analysis, TCR association rates were found to vary across HLA loci, with the most associated TCRs seen for DRB1 alleles and the fewest for HLA-C alleles. A later analysis found that most CMV-associated TCR beta chains appeared HLA-restricted, with HLA associations seemingly driven largely by CMV exposure. About 17 rarely observed V segments, including chromosome 9 orphons, were excluded from the earlier analysis of 550 to 700 of the donors because counts were too low. For the cohort, immune exposure information was limited to CMV serostatus. In both the original and validation cohorts, the classifier was reported to diagnose cytomegalovirus status with high specificity and sensitivity. A few of the identified cytomegalovirus-associated TCR beta chains were confirmed in vitro to be specific for cytomegalovirus antigens. Compared with equally common non-associated chains, HLA-associated TCR beta chains in a later analysis were more clonally expanded and had lower generation probabilities. Linkage disequilibrium might explain the correlated functional status among segregating V segments, but an unknown experimental factor could not be ruled out. A further reported finding was that TCR beta sequences accurately predicted the HLA-A and HLA-B alleles for most subjects in the first cohort. A cluster of highly shared sequence variants was judged likely to be a technical artifact of the sequencing pipeline. Some IMGT-functional V segments, including TRBV6-2 and TRBV6-3, could not be distinguished by the 87-base-pair reads and were therefore excluded. The study listed 170 or so TCR beta chains as associated with cytomegalovirus. Presence/absence analyses assumed roughly uniform sequencing depth across donors, an assumption that may not hold. According to the authors, the approach could potentially be generalized to other disease states and immunological phenotypes. In an earlier analysis of roughly 560 of the donors, most TCR beta V segments were observed in productive rearrangements about 87% or about 30% of the time, broadly matching IMGT annotations. This cohort had only TCR beta chains sequenced, and the lack of alpha or paired-chain data limited which features could be detected. When HLA alleles, especially DR and DQ, strongly co-occurred, TCR associations were difficult to assign to individual alleles.

In total, roughly 670 healthy bone marrow donors made up the cohort. At the time of sampling, all cohort members were nominally healthy, though unrecorded immune exposures were likely present. The donor tested CMV seropositive, placing the donor among the 250 to 350 seropositive members of the cohort. A peripheral blood sample was provided by each donor, and peripheral blood mononuclear cells were used for TCR beta sequencing. Genomic DNA was extracted from the blood cell samples with the Qiagen DNeasy Blood Extraction Kit. Comments on this clone: Its binding antigen is unknown. Base qualities are not provided; no much larger clone lies one nucleotide away.

Libraries were constructed by the immunoSEQ multiplex PCR assay. For the multiplex PCR, a mixture combining 60 forward primers for TCR Vbeta segments and 13 reverse primers for TCR Jbeta segments was used. Amplification of the CDR3 region of rearranged TCR beta genes was performed with a multiplex PCR assay on genomic DNA. Amplified TCR beta libraries were sequenced as 87-base-pair reads on the Illumina HiSeq System. As for the authors' bioinformatics: A later analysis counted about 80 million unique TCR beta chains across the 700 or so repertoires, and 9 million to 14 million of these chains were shared by at least two donors. A nearest-neighbor algorithm error-corrected the raw reads and collapsed the reads into unique sequences, merging closely related sequences to remove PCR and sequencing errors. CDR3 sequences were aligned to IMGT reference sequences to assign V, D and J gene segments. For a sequence to be retained, a match of at least six nucleotides was required to both a V gene segment and a J gene segment. Rearrangements were called productive when the CDR3 lacked stop codons and stayed in frame with V and J; all others were non-productive. Following IMGT convention, CDR3 was defined as the stretch from the second conserved V-encoded cysteine to the conserved J-encoded phenylalanine. Sequences without an unambiguous match to a single V gene segment were excluded from the earlier analysis of 500 to 700 of the donors. In an earlier analysis of some 590 of the donors, V segments were called functional above 56.7% productive rearrangements and were called segregating when the between-donor standard deviation exceeded 5%. A statistical classification framework was developed to diagnose cytomegalovirus status using the catalog of TCR beta chain sequences. In a later analysis, V and J genes were assigned by comparing TCR nucleotide sequences against IMGT/GENE-DB human TR gene sequences. The TCRdist pipeline was used in a later analysis to assign CDR3 sequences and most-parsimonious VDJ recombination scenarios. In a later analysis, every TCR beta chain was defined by the combination of its CDR3 amino acid sequence and its V-gene family, and reads without a unique V-gene family were dropped. As a way to deal with suspected cross-contamination and a sequencing artifact, a later analysis dropped 592 nucleotide sequences that were highly shared and had low generation probability. In a later analysis, a clonal expansion index for each public chain was calculated from normalized within-repertoire ranks of inferred template counts. In a later analysis, generation probabilities were computed with a VDJ recombination model fitted to out-of-frame rearrangements, and the resulting probabilities were checked against IGoR. A later analysis scored TCR-TCR, TCR-HLA and TCR-CMV co-occurrence with hypergeometric tests, applying a repertoire-size bias correction to TCR pairs. In a later analysis, false discovery rates were estimated by permuting HLA or CMV assignments 20 times. In a later analysis, co-occurring TCRs were grouped using DBSCAN, with TCRdist sequence similarity added in when clustering inside HLA-allele-positive subsets. Co-occurrence clustering excluded repertoires with fewer than 30,000 or more than 120,000 public chains, plus five with anomalous nucleotide sharing. TCRdb obtained this table from immuneACCESS and retained in-frame rearrangements with V and J assigned. These tables miss some clones; where compared with another copy, unresolved V genes account for less than half of the shortfall, and the remainder is unexplained. That table gives V, J and clone size, and the DNA gave D and trimming. For this sample the table gives roughly 100,000 clones, of which roughly 80% were detected only once. The top ten hold approximately 7.2% of the sample.

Via the germline V gene (reference sequence), CDR1 is SGHNT and CDR2 YYREEE. The trim is 2 bases for V and 5 bases for J, with a gap of 10 bases between the germline ends. From its cysteine to its phenylalanine, the CDR3 spans 14 amino acids. The CDR3 DNA has 42 bases and is translated from base 1. Input material: PBMCs. The chain joins TRBV5-4 to TRBJ2-2; the best D guess is TRBD1, with 5 bases matching. This TCR derives from a man aged 25-45 years in good health and CMV-seropositive. CDR3 protein: CASSLDRRTGELFF. The DNA reads as follows: TGTGCCAGCAGCTTAGACAGAAGGACCGGGGAGCTGTTTTTT.